This TCR beta chain comes out of a study of identical twins. Study-level findings and limits: Conclusions came from cross-sectional statistical analysis, not from following the same donors. Out-of-frame alpha sequences common to twins were enriched for low generation probability.

From the 5' RACE reads, TCRdb called clonotypes with MiXCR, one entry per CDR3 protein. The sample holds 1.5 million to 2 million distinct CDR3 sequences, about 32% seen once. As regards this clonotype: The antigen remains unidentified.

V shed 1 base and J 5 bases; nucleotides not matched to a gene: 4. Per the germline V gene, CDR1 is WNHNN and CDR2 is SYGVQD (reference sequence). The CDR3 is 15 residues long. The source is a newborn girl in good health. The sample comprised cord blood. The chain employs TRBV10-1 and TRBJ2-3, with 9 bases fitting TRBD2. CDR3 DNA sequence: TGCGCCAGCAGTGAGTTTAGCGGGGGTCTAGATACGCAGTATTTT. Residues: CASSEFSGGLDTQYF.